A single TCR beta chain is shown here with its context. The J segment lost 5 bases and the V segment lost 3 bases, leaving 3 bases of the junction unmatched. CDR3 length equals 13 residues. Germline CDR1 is SGHVS and CDR2 is FQNEAQ. This specimen comes from a study of OX40 agonist ivuxolimab in advanced cancers. The protocol was immunoSEQ multiplex PCR, while the TCRdb copy is restricted to in-frame clones and leaves out a portion. This table holds 53,000 or so clones, just under 85% found once. The TCR comes from an adult with an advanced solid tumor such as melanoma, head and neck, liver or kidney cancer. Sequenced material: CD4+ or CD8+ T cells sorted from blood, taken in a trial of the OX40 agonist ivuxolimab. The V gene is TRBV7-8, the J gene TRBJ2-7; the match to TRBD1 covers 8 bases. CDR3 residues: CASSFPGGNEQYF. CDR3 coding DNA: TGTGCCAGCAGCTTTCCAGGGGGCAACGAGCAGTACTTC.